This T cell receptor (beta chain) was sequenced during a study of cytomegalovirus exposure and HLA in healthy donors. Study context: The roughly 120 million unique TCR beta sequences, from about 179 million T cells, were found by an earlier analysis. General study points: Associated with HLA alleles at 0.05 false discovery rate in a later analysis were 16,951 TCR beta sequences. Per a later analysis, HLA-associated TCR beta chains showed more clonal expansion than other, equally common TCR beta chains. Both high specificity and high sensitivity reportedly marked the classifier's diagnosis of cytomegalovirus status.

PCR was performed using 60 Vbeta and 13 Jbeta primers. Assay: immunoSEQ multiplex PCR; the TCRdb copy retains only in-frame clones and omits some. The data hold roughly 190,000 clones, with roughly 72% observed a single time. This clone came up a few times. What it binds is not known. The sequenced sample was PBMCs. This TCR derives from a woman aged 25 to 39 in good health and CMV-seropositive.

The CDR3 reads CASSPGGYTEAFF. CDR3 nucleotides: TGTGCCAGCAGCCCGGGTGGTTACACTGAAGCTTTCTTT. The rearrangement uses TRBV14 and TRBJ1-1; D gene unclear. V lost 4 bases, J lost 3 bases, and 9 bases lay in between. The germline V gene has CDR1 SGHDN and CDR2 FVKESK. This CDR3 spans 13 amino acids.